Each of the 8 T cell receptor beta chains below was sequenced from the same sample in a study of molecular identifiers for immune sequencing clone quantification. TCRdb passed the PCR reads through MiXCR, listing each CDR3 protein once. The data contain a few hundred thousand distinct CDR3 sequences, roughly a fifth of them singletons. Sequenced: naive CD8+ T cells from blood, with Jurkat cell RNA spiked in. The sample's subset: FACS-sorted CD8+CD4-CCR7+CD45RA+ naive T cells. These receptors were collected from a human donor in good health. Some libraries in this study had Jurkat cell RNA spiked in.

The table lists this clonotype with many counts. V usage is TRBV20-1 and J usage is TRBJ1-1, with D possibly being TRBD1 (5 bases). V shed 5 bases and J shed 4 bases, with 11 bases lying between them. Germline CDR1 is DFQATT and CDR2 is SNEGSKA (reference sequence). The CDR3 spans 12 residues. CDR3 region: CSAPPGGTEAFF. The CDR3 DNA reads as TGCAGTGCTCCCCCCGGGGGCACTGAAGCTTTCTTT.

Here the CDR3 DNA reads TGCGCCAGCAGCCAAGTGGCGGGGGCAAACACCGGGGAGCTGTTTTTT. Residues: CASSQVAGANTGELFF. The gene calls are TRBV4-1 and TRBJ2-2; D is perhaps TRBD2 (7 bases). Germline V gene lookup returns CDR1 MGHRA and CDR2 YSYEKL. With 1 base removed from V and 2 bases from J, the gap between germline ends came to 11 bases. This CDR3 is built from 16 residues.

This clonotype was counted many times. The V gene is TRBV29-1, the J gene TRBJ1-2, with 12 bases matching TRBD1. The CDR3 loop spans 15 amino acids. V lost 3 bases to trimming and J lost 4 bases; unmatched junction nucleotides: 6. Germline loops: CDR1 SQVTM, CDR2 ANQGSEA. This CDR3 is CSVDGTGGAPYGYTF. The CDR3 bases are TGCAGCGTTGATGGGACAGGGGGCGCGCCCTATGGCTACACCTTC.

Concerning this clonotype itself: A much larger clone differs by one base, so this may be a read error. This sequence joins TRBV5-1 and TRBJ2-3, with no clear D. The V gene's germline CDR1 is SGHRS and CDR2 YFSETQ. CDR3 length: 14 amino acids. CDR3 DNA: TGCGCCAGCAGCTTGGCAGATACGAGAGATACGCAGTTTTTT. Translation: CASSLADTRDTQFF.

The chain joins TRBV7-9 to TRBJ1-2; a weak D match, TRBD1 (5 bases). The length of the CDR3 is 13 residues. The germline CDR1 and CDR2 sequences are SEHNR and FQNEAQ (reference sequence). V dropped 3 bases and J dropped 8 bases, with 13 bases sitting between them. This chain's CDR3 is CASSLDGALGYTF. CDR3 in DNA: TGTGCCAGCAGCTTGGACGGGGCGCTCGGCTACACCTTC.

The gene calls are TRBV28 and TRBJ2-7; possibly TRBD1 for D (6 bases). V shed 8 bases and J shed 3 bases, with 17 bases lying between them. The CDR3 totals 14 residues. Looked up from germline, CDR1 is MDHEN and CDR2 is SYDVKM. The CDR3 region has the DNA TGTGCCAGCCGAAACAGGGACGGCCGCTACGAGCAGTACTTC. This sequence encodes CASRNRDGRYEQYF.

A note on this clonotype: This may stem from a read error, because a much larger clone lies one nucleotide away. The chain combines TRBV6-5 with TRBJ2-1, with unresolved D. The V gene's germline CDR1 is MNHEY and CDR2 SVGAGI. CDR3 size: 11 residues. The CDR3 region is CASSTTNELFF. The CDR3 nucleotides read TGTGCCAGCAGTACCACCAATGAGCTGTTCTTC.

This clonotype was counted ten times or more. The J gene is TRBJ2-7, the V gene TRBV7-6, with 11 nucleotides matching TRBD1. The trim removed 4 bases at V and 3 bases at J, leaving 5 bases unmatched. Germline lookup yields CDR1 SGHVS and CDR2 FNYEAQ. The CDR3 is made up of 15 amino acids. The CDR3 loop reads CASSWGQGEVYEQYF. The CDR3 DNA reads TGTGCCAGCAGCTGGGGACAGGGGGAAGTCTACGAGCAGTACTTC.